These 31 T cell receptor beta chains originate from one sample sequenced in a study of blood T cell repertoires in COVID-19 (TCRdb year 2020). The library was made by the immunoSEQ multiplex PCR assay. TCRdb limited this immuneACCESS table to in-frame rearrangements with V and J called. A share of clones is missing; checked studies link under half to unresolved V genes, and the rest is unexplained. This sample holds 130,000 or so clones; around three quarters were observed only once. The ten largest clones capture about a tenth of the sample. The sample taken for sequencing was peripheral blood. The receptors derive from a human donor in a cohort sampled during active COVID-19.

This chain connects TRBV7-9 to TRBJ2-3; 9 bases match TRBD2. Germline trimming cut 5 bases from V and 8 bases from J; bases unmatched to any gene: 23. From germline, CDR1 is SEHNR and CDR2 FQNEAQ (reference sequence). The CDR3 covers 19 residues. Here the CDR3 reads CASSPIIRAAGGLWFTQYF. The CDR3 nucleotides are TGTGCCAGCAGCCCAATTATTCGGGCTGCGGGGGGGCTATGGTTTACGCAGTATTTT.

This chain joins TRBV28 and TRBJ1-2; TRBD1 might be the D (6 bases). The CDR3 loop spans 14 amino acids. Germline-derived CDR1 and CDR2 are MDHEN and SYDVKM. Trimming cost V 10 bases and J 4 bases, with 19 bases left between them. The CDR3 sequence: CATHTGNGIYGYTF. CDR3 nucleotides: TGTGCCACACACACAGGGAATGGAATCTATGGCTACACCTTC.

The J gene is TRBJ2-1, the V gene TRBV18; D not resolved. Trimming shortened V by 4 bases and J by 5 bases, and 15 bases separated the two germline ends. Germline assignment: CDR1 KGHSH and CDR2 LQKENI. This CDR3 spans 15 amino acids. The CDR3 DNA is TGTGCCAGCTCACAATCAGGCCCTGTAAACAATGAGCAGTTCTTC. This sequence encodes CASSQSGPVNNEQFF.

The chain carries TRBV27 and TRBJ2-1; perhaps TRBD1 as D (6 bases). The CDR3 contains 18 residues. Trimming shortened V by 5 bases and J by 3 bases, and 23 bases separated the two germline ends. Germline V gene lookup returns CDR1 MNHEY and CDR2 SMNVEV (reference sequence). This CDR3 reads CASSTFQQGRPLYNEQFF. The CDR3 DNA follows: TGTGCCAGCAGTACTTTTCAACAGGGCCGGCCTCTCTACAATGAGCAGTTCTTC.

The V call is TRBV10-3, the J call TRBJ1-1; 11 bases are shared with TRBD1. Germline-derived CDR1 and CDR2 are ENHRY and SYGVKD. V lost 4 bases and J lost 5; bases outside the gene matches: 3. This CDR3 is built from 14 residues. The CDR3 DNA follows: TGTGCCATCAGTGGGGGACAGGGGGATACTGAAGCTTTCTTT. The encoded protein is CAISGGQGDTEAFF.

This chain joins TRBV5-1 and TRBJ2-6; no definite D call. V lost 4 bases and J 3 bases, leaving 5 bases between the germline ends. Germline CDR1 SGHRS, CDR2 YFSETQ. The CDR3 extends over 13 amino acids. CDR3 sequence reads: CASSKLGANVLTF. In nucleotides, the CDR3 is TGCGCCAGCAGCAAACTTGGGGCCAACGTCCTGACTTTC.

With respect to this clone: The junction does not match germline at one end; this may be a read error. The chain uses TRBV11-2 and TRBJ1-4; maybe TRBD1 (5 bases). This CDR3 region has 14 residues. Looked up from germline, CDR1 is SGHAT and CDR2 is FQNNGV. The CDR3 protein is CASTLVQGGEKLFF. The CDR3 DNA reads as TGTGCCAGCACCTTAGTTCAGGGAGGAGAAAAACTGTTTTTT.

In DNA form, the CDR3 reads TGTGCCAGCATGGGCCACGAGCAGTACTTC. This gives the protein CASMGHEQYF. The rearrangement uses TRBV2 and TRBJ2-7; D unclear. Trimming pared 7 bases from V and 5 bases from J, leaving 6 bases between. CDR1 SNHLY and CDR2 FYNNEI come from the germline V gene. The CDR3 totals 10 residues.

The rearrangement joins TRBV5-5 to TRBJ2-1, with 8 bases that match TRBD1. The CDR3 runs to 16 residues. Germline V gives CDR1 SGHKS, CDR2 YYEKEE (reference sequence). The V and J ends lost 0 bases and 7 bases, in that order; junction bases with no gene match: 9. CDR3 in DNA: TGTGCCAGCAGCTTGGATGGCAGGGGGCTAGGGAATGAGCAGTTCTTC. Its protein is CASSLDGRGLGNEQFF.

This clone was observed a single time. The chain joins TRBV6-2 or TRBV6-3 to TRBJ1-2; D gene ambiguous. The CDR3 sequence is 16 residues long. Trimming took off 0 bases at V and 8 bases at J, with 19 bases between the two ends. Per germline, CDR1 MNHEY and CDR2 SVGEGT. CDR3 sequence reads: CASSYSRGYQMGGYTF. CDR3 sequence (DNA): TGTGCCAGCAGTTACTCGAGAGGGTATCAAATGGGGGGCTACACCTTC.

This chain connects TRBV11-2 to TRBJ2-3; no clear D. The CDR3 totals 12 residues. Looked up from germline, CDR1 is SGHAT and CDR2 is FQNNGV. Trimming took off 5 bases at V and 2 bases at J, with 5 bases between the two ends. The CDR3 DNA sequence: TGTGCCAGCAGCATTAACACAGATACGCAGTATTTT. Amino acid sequence: CASSINTDTQYF.

This clone showed up just once. V usage is TRBV19 and J usage is TRBJ1-2; D gene ambiguous. The CDR3 length is 14 residues. Germline loops: CDR1 LNHDA, CDR2 SQIVND (reference sequence). Trimming shortened V by 7 bases and J by 4 bases, and 16 bases separated the two germline ends. CDR3 region: CASTSAPGFYGYTF. The CDR3, as DNA: TGTGCCAGTACATCCGCGCCGGGTTTCTATGGCTACACCTTC.

This clone is a singleton in its sample. The CDR3 DNA reads TGTGCCAGCAACCAGGGGGTTAACTATGGCTACACCTTC. Translation: CASNQGVNYGYTF. This chain links TRBV6-6 with TRBJ1-2; TRBD1 matches 7 bases. CDR3 length: 13 amino acids. V gave up 7 bases and J gave up 1 base; unmatched junction bases: 3. Germline CDR1 MNHNY, CDR2 SVGAGI (reference sequence).

V usage is TRBV19 and J usage is TRBJ2-1, with 14 bases identical to TRBD2. This CDR3 spans 15 amino acids. V dropped 5 bases and J dropped 10; count of bases not matched to a gene: 7. Per germline, CDR1 LNHDA and CDR2 SQIVND (reference sequence). CDR3 region: CASSAPGLAGAEQFF. The CDR3 nucleotides are TGTGCCAGTAGTGCCCCGGGACTAGCGGGGGCCGAGCAGTTCTTC.

The J gene is TRBJ1-1, the V gene TRBV6-6; weak D call: TRBD1 (6 bases). V shed 9 bases and J shed 6 bases, with 17 bases lying between them. This CDR3 is built from 13 residues. Germline CDR1 MNHNY, CDR2 SVGAGI (reference sequence). The chain's CDR3 is CASVGGAKAEAFF. As DNA, the CDR3 is TGTGCCAGTGTAGGGGGGGCTAAAGCTGAAGCTTTCTTT.

This clone was detected only once. The chain joins TRBV6-5 to TRBJ2-7; 7 bases agree with TRBD1. This CDR3 region has 14 residues. J was trimmed by 4 bases and V by 4 bases; bases with no gene match: 7. Germline CDR1 and CDR2: MNHEY and SVGAGI. CDR3 coding DNA: TGTGCCAGCAGTTCTCGACAGGGAAATTACGAGCAGTACTTC. Residues: CASSSRQGNYEQYF.

This clone appeared a few times. The rearrangement joins TRBV6-5 to TRBJ2-1; 7 bases are shared with TRBD1. There are 14 residues in the CDR3. CDR1 MNHEY and CDR2 SVGAGI come from the germline V gene. V shed 6 bases and J 3 bases; nucleotides not matched to a gene: 5. CDR3 nucleotides: TGTGCCAGCAGCCGGGACAGCCTCTACAATGAGCAGTTCTTC. Amino acids: CASSRDSLYNEQFF.

The genes are TRBV19 and TRBJ2-7; TRBD1 matches at 10 bases. The V segment lost 10 bases and the J segment 5 bases; nucleotides outside the gene matches: 5. Germline assignment: CDR1 LNHDA and CDR2 SQIVND (reference sequence). This CDR3 spans 12 amino acids. Here the CDR3 reads CATVDRGDEQYF. The CDR3 DNA sequence: TGTGCCACTGTGGACAGGGGGGACGAGCAGTACTTC.

The V and J genes are TRBV6-2 or TRBV6-3 and TRBJ1-2; D unclear. The CDR3 consists of 15 residues. Germline CDR1 and CDR2: MNHEY and SVGEGT. V dropped 0 bases and J dropped 4 bases, with 12 bases sitting between them. CDR3 sequence: CASSYSTSTIYGYTF. The CDR3 nucleotides read TGTGCCAGCAGTTACTCGACCAGTACTATCTATGGCTACACCTTC.

In this sample, this clone turned up a few times. The chain links TRBV28 to TRBJ2-7; D is possibly TRBD2 (6 bases). Germline V gene data show CDR1 as MDHEN and CDR2 as SYDVKM. Trimming pared 5 bases from V and 5 bases from J, leaving 28 bases between. The CDR3 consists of 18 residues. DNA for the CDR3: TGTGCCAGCAGTCTACTTTTACCCCCCCGGAGGGGACCTAACGAGCAGTACTTC. Protein product: CASSLLLPPRRGPNEQYF.

V usage is TRBV9 and J usage is TRBJ2-7, with 7 positions matching TRBD1. CDR3 length: 16 residues. V trimming: 0 bases; J trimming: 4 bases; junction bases outside the gene matches: 10. From germline, CDR1 is SGDLS and CDR2 YYNGEE. In DNA form, the CDR3 reads TGTGCCAGCAGCGTAGATCCGGGACAGAGTTATTACGAGCAGTACTTC. This gives the protein CASSVDPGQSYYEQYF.

J is TRBJ1-6 and V is TRBV30, with D possibly TRBD1 on 5 matching bases. Deletions cut 0 bases from V and 10 bases from J, with 13 bases between. Germline V gene sequence: CDR1 GTSNPN, CDR2 SVGIG (reference sequence). The CDR3 length is 14 residues. The CDR3 region is CAWSVDRGGSPLHF. The CDR3 DNA is TGTGCCTGGAGTGTAGATCGGGGGGGATCACCCCTCCACTTT.

The rearrangement joins TRBV5-4 to TRBJ2-7, with D maybe TRBD2 (6 bases). The V end lost 1 base, the J end lost 2 bases, and 10 bases lay between the germline ends. Germline-derived CDR1 and CDR2 are SGHNT and YYREEE (reference sequence). The CDR3 consists of 14 residues. CDR3 sequence reads: CASSLSRGTYEQYF. The CDR3 nucleotides read TGTGCCAGCAGCTTGAGTCGGGGGACCTACGAGCAGTACTTC.

V is TRBV27 and J is TRBJ1-1; TRBD1 matches 7 bases. CDR3 length equals 14 residues. The germline V gene encodes CDR1 MNHEY and CDR2 SMNVEV (reference sequence). The J segment lost 5 bases and the V segment lost 6 bases, leaving 9 bases of the junction unmatched. In nucleotides, the CDR3 is TGTGCCAGCAGGCCCAGGGGGGAATGGACTGAAGCTTTCTTT. Amino acid sequence: CASRPRGEWTEAFF.

The chain carries TRBV3-1 (or the pseudogene TRBV3-2) and TRBJ1-5, with 7 nucleotides matching TRBD1. CDR3 length equals 15 residues. Per germline, CDR1 LGHDT and CDR2 YNNKEL (reference sequence). V lost 4 bases to trimming and J lost 7 bases; unmatched junction nucleotides: 10. CDR3 sequence (DNA): TGTGCCAGCAGCCCAGTTCAGGGGGGATCCCAGCCCCAGCATTTT. As protein: CASSPVQGGSQPQHF.

The gene calls are TRBV2 and TRBJ2-7, with TRBD1 identical over 10 bases. The germline V gene has CDR1 SNHLY and CDR2 FYNNEI. Losses at the gene ends were 8 bases for V and 4 bases for J; bases not matched to a gene: 5. This CDR3 spans 13 amino acids. The CDR3 DNA reads TGTGCCAGCGTTCGGGGACAGGGGTACGAGCAGTACTTC. It encodes CASVRGQGYEQYF.

The chain joins TRBV27 to TRBJ1-4, with 7 bases matching TRBD1. Germline CDR1 MNHEY, CDR2 SMNVEV (reference sequence). This CDR3 has 14 amino acids. V dropped 1 base and J dropped 7; count of bases not matched to a gene: 3. The CDR3 coding sequence is TGTGCCAGCAGTTTATTTTCAGGGGGTGAAAAACTGTTTTTT. Its protein is CASSLFSGGEKLFF.

The rearrangement joins TRBV19 to TRBJ2-5; 9 positions agree with TRBD1. This CDR3 is built from 15 residues. Trimming took 5 bases from V and 5 from J; bases not matched to a gene: 9. The germline gives CDR1 LNHDA, CDR2 SQIVND (reference sequence). This CDR3 reads CASSAGQGLWETQYF. The CDR3 bases are TGTGCCAGTAGTGCGGGACAGGGTCTTTGGGAGACCCAGTACTTC.

This chain uses TRBV3-1 (or the pseudogene TRBV3-2) with TRBJ2-7, with unresolved D. Trimming took 0 bases from V and 3 from J, leaving 15 bases between them. CDR3 size: 16 residues. CDR1 and CDR2 (germline): LGHDT, YNNKEL (reference sequence). The CDR3 DNA is TGTGCCAGCAGCCAAGATACGGCGGTAGTCTACTACGAGCAGTACTTC. Translation: CASSQDTAVVYYEQYF.

On this clone itself: The sample contains more than one DNA sequence encoding this CDR3. This chain links TRBV19 with TRBJ2-3, with 9 bases matching TRBD1. Trimming cost V 3 bases and J 4 bases; bases outside gene matches: 2. The CDR3 has 14 amino acids. CDR1 and CDR2 from the germline V gene are LNHDA and SQIVND (reference sequence). The CDR3 bases are TGTGCCAGTAGTATGGGACAGGGTGCAGATACGCAGTATTTT. It translates to CASSMGQGADTQYF. The entire variable domain, with the rest obtained from reference TRBV19 and TRBJ2-3, is as follows: DGGITQSPKYLFRKEGQNVTLSCEQNLNHDAMYWYRQDPGQGLRLIYYSQIVNDFQKGDIAEGYSVSREKKESFPLTVTSAQKNPTAFYLCASSMGQGADTQYFGPGTRLTVL.

In this sample, this clone turned up a few times. The V call is TRBV4-2, the J call TRBJ2-7; no firm D call. The CDR3 extends over 14 amino acids. CDR1 is LGHNA and CDR2 is YNFKEQ in the germline V gene. V was trimmed by 0 bases and J by 1 base, leaving 7 bases between them. The CDR3 DNA reads TGTGCCAGCAGCCAAGAAGGCAGGTCCTACGAGCAGTACTTC. This codes for CASSQEGRSYEQYF.